This T cell receptor beta chain was sequenced during a study of T cells in tuberculosis. On the study more broadly: CD1B tetramers identified T cells specific for mycobacterial lipid GMM.

Sorting used thawed, overnight-rested PBMC stained with anti-CD3, a viability dye and GMM-loaded CD1B tetramer. C32 glucose monomycolate from Rhodococcus equi was loaded onto the CD1B tetramers. In this sample, this clone turned up once. Whole-study results and caveats: T cells binding CD1B-GMM tetramer weakly possibly escaped the sort.

The V segment lost 1 base and the J segment 3 bases; nucleotides outside the gene matches: 1. Germline values: CDR1 SGHDN, CDR2 FVKESK. The CDR3 runs to 15 residues. No alpha-beta pairing information exists for these sequences. Clones were sequenced by immunoSEQ multiplex PCR, and TCRdb holds only the in-frame ones, with some missing. The data contain some 90,000 clones, roughly 93% of them seen just once; the ten biggest clones take up approximately 2%. Sequencing input: CD1b-GMM tetramer-negative cells sorted from PBMCs. The chain is built from TRBV14 and TRBJ2-7, with 12 bases matching TRBD2. This TCR was recovered from an adult woman with latent tuberculosis. The CDR3 is CASSQGTSGVYEQYF. The DNA of the CDR3 is TGTGCCAGCAGCCAAGGGACTAGCGGGGTCTACGAGCAGTACTTC.